Following are 4 T cell receptor beta chains from one sample sequenced in a study of T cell responses to AZD1222 COVID-19 vaccine. Sequencing used immunoSEQ multiplex PCR; TCRdb keeps in-frame clones, though not all of them. The table lists approximately 88,000 clones, approximately 80% of them singletons, with roughly 21% in the top ten. The specimen was peripheral blood, collected on day 0 of AZD1222 vaccination. The source is an adult in good health.

This chain uses TRBV29-1 with TRBJ1-1, with a weak D call TRBD1 (5 bases). There are 18 residues in the CDR3. V was cut by 1 base and J by 2 bases, with 23 bases left in between. Germline-derived CDR1 and CDR2 are SQVTM and ANQGSEA. CDR3 amino acids: CSVEARSLLVGGNTEAFF. DNA for the CDR3: TGCAGCGTTGAAGCCCGGTCCTTATTGGTGGGGGGTAACACTGAAGCTTTCTTT.

In nucleotides, the CDR3 is TGTGCCAGCAGCTCCGGCCAGGGGAGTAACACCGGGGAGCTGTTTTTT. Encoded protein: CASSSGQGSNTGELFF. The chain combines TRBV11-3 with TRBJ2-2, with D maybe TRBD1 (6 bases). This CDR3 is built from 16 residues. Trimming left V 4 bases short and J 2 bases short, with 14 bases between. The germline V gene has CDR1 SGHNT and CDR2 YENEEA.

This rearrangement joins TRBV28 to TRBJ2-1, with D possibly matching TRBD1 (6 bases). Germline CDR1 MDHEN, CDR2 SYDVKM. The CDR3 sequence is 13 residues long. V was cut by 5 bases and J by 8 bases, with 13 bases left in between. CDR3 sequence: CASSQPQGDEQFF. The CDR3, as DNA: TGTGCCAGCAGTCAACCACAGGGTGATGAGCAGTTCTTC.

Only one count was recorded for this clone. The rearrangement joins TRBV5-6 to TRBJ2-3; D not certain. Germline-derived CDR1 and CDR2 are SGHDT and YYEEEE. The CDR3 is 13 residues long. The V and J ends lost 9 bases and 2 bases respectively, with 13 bases between them. The CDR3 DNA reads TGTGCCACCTCGTGGGTAACCACAGATACGCAGTATTTT. This gives the protein CATSWVTTDTQYF.